This is a list of T cell receptor beta chains from one sample in a study of vaccination effects on CD4 cells after COVID-19. No cognate antigen is known for these TCRs. Only in-frame clones appear in the TCRdb table, and some are missing; sequencing was by immunoSEQ multiplex PCR. The table lists tens of thousands of clones, around 80% of them singletons. Specimen: CD4+ T cells from PBMCs cultured without peptide, collected after COVID-19 vaccination. The receptors come from a human donor who had a prior SARS-CoV-2 infection. CDR3s leave out the opening cysteine and the closing phenylalanine or tryptophan. Each record gives: CDR3 protein, CDR3 length, J gene, V gene, clone size. A clone size is listed for some rows: how often the clone was seen (once, few, many), or a class if it is expanded.

CDR3aa: AWSVGAGGRETQY; len: 13; j_gene: TRBJ2-5; v_gene: TRBV30; abundance: .
CDR3aa: ATSEEGYNEQF; len: 11; j_gene: TRBJ2-1; v_gene: TRBV15; abundance: .
CDR3aa: ASSYPGTGKPEAF; len: 13; j_gene: TRBJ1-1; v_gene: TRBV6-6; abundance: few
CDR3aa: ASSYGIAGVTPYEQY; len: 15; j_gene: TRBJ2-7; v_gene: TRBV6-2/TRBV6-3; abundance: once
CDR3aa: ASSANRGPYEQY; len: 12; j_gene: TRBJ2-7; v_gene: TRBV7-2; abundance: .
CDR3aa: AWSLGGSGNQPQH; len: 13; j_gene: TRBJ1-5; v_gene: TRBV30; abundance: .
CDR3aa: ASSLRSGQPQH; len: 11; j_gene: TRBJ1-5; v_gene: TRBV5-6; abundance: .
CDR3aa: ASGLVDVAWGTEAF; len: 14; j_gene: TRBJ1-1; v_gene: TRBV12-5; abundance: .
CDR3aa: ASSLSGDEQY; len: 10; j_gene: TRBJ2-7; v_gene: TRBV5-1; abundance: .
CDR3aa: ATSDLPGQASTDTQY; len: 15; j_gene: TRBJ2-3; v_gene: TRBV24-1; abundance: .
CDR3aa: ASSELSAGSGYT; len: 12; j_gene: TRBJ1-2; v_gene: TRBV11-2; abundance: once
CDR3aa: SVRQGGADTQY; len: 11; j_gene: TRBJ2-3; v_gene: TRBV29-1; abundance: .
CDR3aa: ASSFSGIASYNEQF; len: 14; j_gene: TRBJ2-1; v_gene: TRBV11-3; abundance: few
CDR3aa: AISEGLGDTQY; len: 11; j_gene: TRBJ2-3; v_gene: TRBV10-3; abundance: .
CDR3aa: ASSPLRGARSDTQY; len: 14; j_gene: TRBJ2-3; v_gene: TRBV7-8; abundance: .
CDR3aa: ASSLAGVVIETQY; len: 13; j_gene: TRBJ2-5; v_gene: TRBV5-4; abundance: .
CDR3aa: ASSLRGDQPQH; len: 11; j_gene: TRBJ1-5; v_gene: TRBV7-3; abundance: few
CDR3aa: ASSYSKGVGYEQY; len: 13; j_gene: TRBJ2-7; v_gene: TRBV6-6; abundance: once
CDR3aa: AWDRANTEAF; len: 10; j_gene: TRBJ1-1; v_gene: TRBV30; abundance: .
CDR3aa: ASSSSGGHEQY; len: 11; j_gene: TRBJ2-7; v_gene: TRBV7-9; abundance: .
CDR3aa: ASSQAGGAADTQY; len: 13; j_gene: TRBJ2-3; v_gene: TRBV4-2; abundance: .
CDR3aa: ASTDTAGNTIY; len: 11; j_gene: TRBJ1-3; v_gene: TRBV19; abundance: .
CDR3aa: ASSLPLTYEQY; len: 11; j_gene: TRBJ2-7; v_gene: TRBV2; abundance: .
CDR3aa: ASKLGQSYFGGEAF; len: 14; j_gene: TRBJ1-1; v_gene: TRBV2; abundance: .
CDR3aa: ASSLQSWGEKLF; len: 12; j_gene: TRBJ1-4; v_gene: TRBV2; abundance: few
CDR3aa: ASSLGGRANYGYT; len: 13; j_gene: TRBJ1-2; v_gene: TRBV5-1; abundance: .
CDR3aa: ATSGGRRTGIYEQF; len: 14; j_gene: TRBJ2-1; v_gene: TRBV24-1; abundance: .
CDR3aa: SVEGDSRWTQY; len: 11; j_gene: TRBJ2-5; v_gene: TRBV29-1; abundance: .
CDR3aa: ASSFPDRNYGYT; len: 12; j_gene: TRBJ1-2; v_gene: TRBV28; abundance: .
CDR3aa: ASSLRVSGSNNEQF; len: 14; j_gene: TRBJ2-1; v_gene: TRBV5-8; abundance: few
CDR3aa: ASSWSGQGNTEAF; len: 13; j_gene: TRBJ1-1; v_gene: TRBV5-5; abundance: .
CDR3aa: ASSVSAGTSIQY; len: 12; j_gene: TRBJ2-4; v_gene: TRBV9; abundance: .
CDR3aa: ASSLALNSDTQY; len: 12; j_gene: TRBJ2-3; v_gene: TRBV7-8; abundance: .
CDR3aa: ASSEAGYQETQY; len: 12; j_gene: TRBJ2-5; v_gene: TRBV2; abundance: once